The 9 T cell receptor beta chains below were found in one sample sequenced in a study of control samples from healthy donors and cancer patients. The assay was immunoSEQ multiplex PCR, and TCRdb's table has in-frame clones only and misses some. The profile shows approximately 81,000 clones, over 90% of them singletons. The sequenced material came from blood. The source of these receptors is a woman in her late teens or twenties in good health.

This sequence joins TRBV12-3 or TRBV12-4 and TRBJ2-5; D not certain. Trimming removed 6 bases from V and 5 bases from J, with 13 bases in between. CDR3 length: 13 amino acids. CDR3 amino acids: CASRNGVGETQYF. The CDR3 DNA is TGTGCCAGCAGGAATGGGGTAGGGGAGACCCAGTACTTC.

The J gene is TRBJ1-2, the V gene TRBV29-1; D is uncertain. This CDR3 is 12 amino acids long. The V end lost 7 bases, the J end lost 0 bases, and 9 bases lay between the germline ends. Germline values: CDR1 SQVTM, CDR2 ANQGSEA. In DNA, the CDR3 is TGCAGCGGGGGAGGATCTAACTATGGCTACACCTTC. It translates to CSGGGSNYGYTF.

The chain is built from TRBV28 and TRBJ2-7; D might be TRBD1 (10 bases). This CDR3 comprises 16 residues. Looked up from germline, CDR1 is MDHEN and CDR2 is SYDVKM. Trimming stripped 3 bases from V and 1 base from J, with 16 bases between. CDR3 DNA sequence: TGTGCCAGCAGTTTTCTAGCGGGACAGGGGTCCTACGAGCAGTACTTC. Translated: CASSFLAGQGSYEQYF. Using reference TRBV28 and TRBJ2-7 for the parts outside the CDR3, the full variable domain is DVKVTQSSRYLVKRTGEKVFLECVQDMDHENMFWYRQDPGLGLRLIYFSYDVKMKEKGDIPEGYSVSREKKERFSLILESASTNQTSMYLCASSFLAGQGSYEQYFGPGTRLTVT.

This sequence joins TRBV6-5 and TRBJ2-6, with TRBD2 identical over 7 bases. Losses at the gene ends were 5 bases for V and 4 bases for J; bases not matched to a gene: 5. The CDR3 consists of 15 residues. Germline loops: CDR1 MNHEY, CDR2 SVGAGI. The CDR3 DNA reads TGTGCCAGCAGTACCGGGGGGTCCGGGGCCAACGTCCTGACTTTC. It encodes CASSTGGSGANVLTF.

This chain links TRBV6-5 with TRBJ2-2; the D is unclear. CDR3 length: 13 residues. V dropped 5 bases and J dropped 4 bases, with 8 bases sitting between them. Germline CDR1 reads MNHEY; CDR2 reads SVGAGI. This chain's CDR3 is CASSPTRTGELFF. The DNA of the CDR3 is TGTGCCAGCAGTCCAACTCGCACCGGGGAGCTGTTTTTT.

The chain uses TRBV20-1 and TRBJ2-7; D gene uncertain. The V end lost 3 bases, the J end lost 0 bases, and 15 bases lay between the germline ends. The CDR3 totals 15 residues. CDR1 is DFQATT and CDR2 is SNEGSKA in the germline V gene (reference sequence). This CDR3 is CSASSLPGGSYEQYF. The CDR3 nucleotides read TGCAGTGCTAGTTCACTCCCGGGCGGCTCCTACGAGCAGTACTTC.

V usage is TRBV6-1 and J usage is TRBJ2-2, with D perhaps TRBD1 or TRBD2 (5 bases each). Looked up from germline, CDR1 is MNHNS and CDR2 is SASEGT. The germline V and J ends were trimmed by 3 bases and 6 bases, with 11 bases remaining between them. The CDR3 is 14 residues long. CDR3 in DNA: TGTGCCAGCAGTGATGGGGGAGACGCCGGGGAGCTGTTTTTT. It translates to CASSDGGDAGELFF.

This rearrangement joins TRBV27 to TRBJ2-5; D possibly corresponds to TRBD2 (6 bases). The germline V and J ends were trimmed by 5 bases and 7 bases, with 14 bases remaining between them. The CDR3 consists of 13 residues. Germline CDR1 and CDR2: MNHEY and SMNVEV (reference sequence). CDR3 sequence (DNA): TGTGCCAGCAGTGGAGGGGCTCTAGGGACCCAGTACTTC. It encodes CASSGGALGTQYF.

The chain joins TRBV28 to TRBJ2-3; no firm D call. Germline CDR1 is MDHEN and CDR2 is SYDVKM. CDR3 length equals 14 residues. V was shortened by 3 bases and J by 6 bases, with 13 bases between the two germline ends. CDR3: CASSFRFTPDTQYF. Here the CDR3 DNA reads TGTGCCAGCAGTTTCCGATTCACACCGGATACGCAGTATTTT.